Here is one TCR beta chain with its context. This table comes from immunoSEQ multiplex PCR, and its TCRdb copy is limited to in-frame clones, with some not included. The table shows about 81,000 clones, with roughly 94% occurring only once. The germline gives CDR1 SGHDT, CDR2 YYEEEE. The CDR3 runs to 14 residues. Trimming took off 2 bases at V and 1 base at J, with 10 bases between the two ends. The sample belongs to a study of control samples from healthy donors and cancer patients. What was sequenced was blood. J is TRBJ2-7 and V is TRBV5-6; no definite D call. The sequence was obtained from a young woman in good health. DNA of the CDR3: TGTGCCAGCAGCTTTTTTACAAAATCCTACGAGCAGTACTTC. Translating it yields CASSFFTKSYEQYF.